This TCR beta chain was found in a study of blood T cell repertoires in COVID-19. Overall study context: Sites across the United States, Italy and Spain contributed samples from acute and convalescent COVID-19. In each case, the material was cDNA or gDNA derived from T cells, B-cell-depleted T cells, or PBMCs.

Original data processing: Using reference gene primer amplification, nucleated cell counts were estimated. Profiled with immunoSEQ multiplex PCR; TCRdb holds only in-frame clones, not every one. That table supplies the V and J calls and clone size; D and trimming were determined from the DNA. The table has about 230,000 clones, 84% seen once. CDR1 and CDR2 from the germline V gene are DFQATT and SNEGSKA (reference sequence). There are 15 residues in the CDR3. Losses at the gene ends were 3 bases for V and 2 bases for J; bases not matched to a gene: 7. The clonotype was recovered from a woman in her forties who had recovered from COVID-19. The sequenced sample consisted of peripheral blood. The chain couples TRBV20-1 to TRBJ2-7, with 10 nucleotides matching TRBD2. CDR3 sequence (DNA): TGCAGTGCTAGTGACAAGCGGGGGGGGACCTACGAGCAGTACTTC. Protein product: CSASDKRGGTYEQYF.